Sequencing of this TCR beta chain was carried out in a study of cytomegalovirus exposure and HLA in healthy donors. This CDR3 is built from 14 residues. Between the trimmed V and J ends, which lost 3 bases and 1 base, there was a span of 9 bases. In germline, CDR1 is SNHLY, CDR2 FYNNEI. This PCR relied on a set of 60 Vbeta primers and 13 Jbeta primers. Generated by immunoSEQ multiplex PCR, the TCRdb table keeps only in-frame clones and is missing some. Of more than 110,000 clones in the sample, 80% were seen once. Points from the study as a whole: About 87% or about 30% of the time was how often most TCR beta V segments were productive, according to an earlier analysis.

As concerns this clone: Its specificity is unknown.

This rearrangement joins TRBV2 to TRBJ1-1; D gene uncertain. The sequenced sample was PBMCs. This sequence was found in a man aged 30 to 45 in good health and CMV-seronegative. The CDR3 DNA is TGTGCCAGCAGTGATTACATTTCGAACACTGAAGCTTTCTTT. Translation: CASSDYISNTEAFF.